This T cell receptor beta chain was recorded in a study of T cells in Graves' hyperthyroidism and ophthalmopathy. General observations from the study: The blood repertoire included most of the expanded thyroid clonotypes above 0.001.

With regard to this clonotype: Antigen: not known.

Exclusion of a patient resulted from uncontrolled infection, other autoimmune disease, pregnancy or lactation. Using RNA transcripts as the source, TCR beta CDR3 regions were amplified. In the first-round RT-PCR of the TCR CDR3, the HTBI primer set was used. One entry per CDR3 protein, called by TCRdb with MiXCR from the multiplex PCR reads. The data hold around 700,000 distinct CDR3 sequences, with around 19% observed a single time. Material: blood. This TCR came from a woman aged 45-65 years with Graves' hyperthyroidism that later progressed to Graves' ophthalmopathy.

CDR3 in DNA: TGTGCCAGCAGCCAAGGCGAACCAGTCTCTGGAAACACCATATATTTT. It codes for CASSQGEPVSGNTIYF. The chain couples TRBV4-2 to TRBJ1-3; D is uncertain. Per the germline V gene, CDR1 is LGHNA and CDR2 is YNFKEQ. Deletions cut 1 base from V and 0 bases from J, with 10 bases between. The CDR3 runs 16 residues.